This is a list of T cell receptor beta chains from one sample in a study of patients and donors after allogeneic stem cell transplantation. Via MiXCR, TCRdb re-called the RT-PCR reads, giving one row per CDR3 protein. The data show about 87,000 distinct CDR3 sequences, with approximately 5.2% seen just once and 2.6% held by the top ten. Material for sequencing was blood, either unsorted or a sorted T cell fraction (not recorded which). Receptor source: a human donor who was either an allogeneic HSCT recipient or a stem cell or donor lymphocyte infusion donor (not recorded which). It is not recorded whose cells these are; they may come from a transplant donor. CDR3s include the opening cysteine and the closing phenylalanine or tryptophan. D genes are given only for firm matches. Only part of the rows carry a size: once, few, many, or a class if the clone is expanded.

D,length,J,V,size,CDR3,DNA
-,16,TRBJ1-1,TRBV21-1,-,CASSKAPERTGIEAFF,TGTGCCAGCAGCAAAGCGCCCGAAAGGACAGGTATTGAAGCTTTCTTT
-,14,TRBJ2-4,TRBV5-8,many,CASSLGGLENIQYF,TGTGCCAGCAGTTTAGGGGGTTTGGAAAACATTCAGTACTTC
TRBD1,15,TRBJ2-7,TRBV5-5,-,CASSTLRDSTYEQYF,TGTGCCAGCAGCACGCTCCGGGACAGTACCTACGAGCAGTACTTC
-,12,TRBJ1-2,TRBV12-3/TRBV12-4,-,CASKGGTYGYTF,TGTGCCAGCAAAGGAGGGACCTATGGCTACACCTTC
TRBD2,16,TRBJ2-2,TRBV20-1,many,CSAAGTSGRAIGELFF,TGCAGTGCGGCCGGGACTAGCGGGAGAGCAATCGGGGAGCTGTTTTTT
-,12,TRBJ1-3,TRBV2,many,CASSDGGNTIYF,TGTGCCAGCAGTGATGGTGGAAACACCATATATTTT
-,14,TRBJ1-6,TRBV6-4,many,CASSEVYGGSPLHF,TGTGCCAGCAGTGAAGTCTATGGAGGCTCACCCCTCCACTTT
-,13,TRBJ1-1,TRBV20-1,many,CSARQTVNTEAFF,TGCAGTGCTAGACAGACAGTGAACACTGAAGCTTTCTTT
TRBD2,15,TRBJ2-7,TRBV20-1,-,CSARELRGGSYEQYF,TGCAGTGCTAGAGAACTTAGGGGCGGGAGCTACGAGCAGTACTTC
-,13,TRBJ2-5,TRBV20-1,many,CSATDSAQETQYF,TGCAGTGCTACTGATAGCGCCCAAGAGACCCAGTACTTC
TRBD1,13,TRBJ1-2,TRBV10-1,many,CASSEDRGWGYTF,TGCGCCAGCAGTGAGGACAGGGGATGGGGCTACACCTTC
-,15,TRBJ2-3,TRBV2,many,CASSKQLTYTDTQYF,TGTGCCAGCAGTAAGCAGCTGACTTACACAGATACGCAGTATTTT
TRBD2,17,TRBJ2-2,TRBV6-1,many,CASSPGPGTRGSGELFF,TGTGCCAGCAGCCCGGGGCCTGGGACTAGGGGTTCTGGGGAGCTGTTTTTT
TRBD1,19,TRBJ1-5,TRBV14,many,CASRARDRFFSYSNQPQHF,TGTGCCAGCAGAGCCCGGGACAGGTTCTTTTCTTATAGCAATCAGCCCCAGCATTTT
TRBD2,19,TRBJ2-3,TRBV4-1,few,CASSHRRGSLAGRTDTQYF,TGCGCCAGCAGCCATCGGAGGGGCTCACTAGCGGGACGCACAGATACGCAGTATTTT